A single sample gave rise to the 32 T cell receptor beta chains below, sequenced in a study of shared clonotypes between healthy human individuals. Method: immunoSEQ multiplex PCR; TCRdb's copy keeps in-frame clones and lacks some. The table records approximately 500,000 clones, approximately 85% of them present only once. Sequencing was done on a sample of PBMCs. These receptor sequences come from a woman in her 40s in good health. Some clones in this sample may be carry-over from other donors' samples.

This chain uses TRBV10-3 with TRBJ1-3; 7 bases line up with TRBD1. V lost 6 bases and J lost 4; bases outside the gene matches: 6. Germline assignment: CDR1 ENHRY and CDR2 SYGVKD. CDR3 size: 14 residues. CDR3 sequence reads: CAISPGQIGNTIYF. Here the CDR3 DNA reads TGTGCCATCAGCCCGGGACAGATAGGAAACACCATATATTTT.

This chain links TRBV30 with TRBJ1-1; the D gene is possibly TRBD1 (5 bases). The CDR3 runs 13 residues. Germline V gene lookup returns CDR1 GTSNPN and CDR2 SVGIG (reference sequence). V gave up 4 bases and J gave up 5 bases, with 14 bases separating them. The CDR3 DNA reads as TGTGCCTGGAACCGGGACGTTCTTACTGAAGCTTTCTTT. Translating it yields CAWNRDVLTEAFF.

The chain is built from TRBV5-1 and TRBJ2-1; 12 bases agree with TRBD2. The CDR3 has 16 residues. Germline V gene data show CDR1 as SGHRS and CDR2 as YFSETQ. Trimming took 4 bases from V and 6 from J; bases not matched to a gene: 8. The CDR3 region has the DNA TGCGCCAGCAGCCCCCTCGGACTAGCGGGGCTCAATGAGCAGTTCTTC. This gives the protein CASSPLGLAGLNEQFF.

This chain connects TRBV27 to TRBJ1-6; D remains ambiguous. Per germline, CDR1 MNHEY and CDR2 SMNVEV (reference sequence). The CDR3 runs 13 residues. Trimming stripped 9 bases from V and 7 bases from J, with 13 bases between. This CDR3 reads CASGELWNSPLHF. The CDR3 nucleotides are TGTGCCAGTGGGGAGCTATGGAATTCACCCCTCCACTTT.

This clone has ten or more counts. This CDR3 is also generated by other DNA sequences in the sample. The rearrangement links TRBV4-1 to TRBJ2-3; D is perhaps TRBD1 (5 bases). Germline CDR1 reads MGHRA; CDR2 reads YSYEKL. With 0 bases removed from V and 3 bases from J, the gap between germline ends came to 16 bases. The CDR3 extends over 17 amino acids. The CDR3 is CASSQDLQAGYTDTQYF. As DNA, the CDR3 is TGCGCCAGCAGCCAAGATCTTCAGGCAGGGTATACAGATACGCAGTATTTT.

The chain joins TRBV9 to TRBJ2-3, with TRBD2 matching over 7 bases. Trimming cost V 1 base and J 1 base; bases outside gene matches: 9. Germline CDR1 SGDLS, CDR2 YYNGEE. CDR3 length: 17 amino acids. CDR3 DNA: TGTGCCAGCAGCGTAAATTCGGGGCTAGCGGGCACAGATACGCAGTATTTT. This sequence encodes CASSVNSGLAGTDTQYF.

The chain combines TRBV5-1 with TRBJ1-2; D is possibly TRBD1 (5 bases). The CDR3 extends over 14 amino acids. In germline, CDR1 is SGHRS, CDR2 YFSETQ. With 4 bases removed from V and 5 bases from J, the gap between germline ends came to 15 bases. CDR3 sequence (DNA): TGCGCCAGCAGCCGAACCGGGACGGATTATGGCTACACCTTC. The encoded protein is CASSRTGTDYGYTF.

This clone was found many times. The rearrangement joins TRBV9 to TRBJ1-1; D is ambiguous. The V gene lost 4 bases and the J gene lost 1 base, with 14 bases spanning the gap. In germline, CDR1 is SGDLS, CDR2 YYNGEE. CDR3 length: 15 amino acids. The CDR3 region is CASSPSGPTNTEAFF. The DNA for the CDR3 is TGTGCCAGCAGCCCCAGCGGGCCTACGAACACTGAAGCTTTCTTT.

The V and J genes are TRBV19 and TRBJ1-1; TRBD1 matches 7 bases. The CDR3 runs 14 residues. V gave up 9 bases and J gave up 3 bases; unmatched junction bases: 10. CDR1 is LNHDA, CDR2 SQIVND, per germline (reference sequence). The CDR3: CASHSPGQYTEAFF. CDR3 DNA: TGTGCCAGCCACAGCCCGGGACAGTACACTGAAGCTTTCTTT.

The V call is TRBV6-1, the J call TRBJ1-4; tentative D call: TRBD1 (5 bases). Germline V lookup: CDR1 MNHNS, CDR2 SASEGT. The CDR3 has 14 amino acids. Trimming took 5 bases from V and 8 from J, leaving 15 bases between them. The CDR3: CASSTLGGEEKLFF. The CDR3 region has the DNA TGTGCCAGCAGTACCCTCGGGGGAGAAGAAAAACTGTTTTTT.

V usage is TRBV5-6 and J usage is TRBJ2-7, with 10 bases matching TRBD1. The CDR3 spans 15 residues. With V trimmed by 0 bases and J by 4 bases, 4 bases remained unmatched. Germline-derived CDR1 and CDR2 are SGHDT and YYEEEE. Here the CDR3 DNA reads TGTGCCAGCAGCTTGGGACAGGGGGCGAGATACGAGCAGTACTTC. Translating it yields CASSLGQGARYEQYF.

This chain joins TRBV28 and TRBJ2-7, with D possibly TRBD2 on 6 matching bases. The CDR3 runs 15 residues. The germline V gene encodes CDR1 MDHEN and CDR2 SYDVKM. Trimming removed 2 bases from V and 3 bases from J, with 14 bases in between. CDR3 region: CASSLPGSVNYEQYF. In DNA, the CDR3 is TGTGCCAGCAGTTTACCCGGGAGTGTAAACTACGAGCAGTACTTC.

In DNA, the CDR3 is TGTGCCAGCAGTGAACGGCGACAGAACCGGGGAAAACTGTTTTTT. Residues: CASSERRQNRGKLFF. J is TRBJ1-4 and V is TRBV6-1; tentative D call: TRBD1 (5 bases). CDR3 length: 15 amino acids. Germline-derived CDR1 and CDR2 are MNHNS and SASEGT. The germline V and J ends were trimmed by 2 bases and 10 bases, with 17 bases remaining between them.

This chain links TRBV2 with TRBJ2-3; D uncertain. V shed 6 bases and J shed 1 base, with 14 bases lying between them. The germline CDR1 and CDR2 sequences are SNHLY and FYNNEI. The CDR3 contains 15 residues. The CDR3 DNA reads TGTGCCAGCAGCAATAGGCCACTCGGCACAGATACGCAGTATTTT. Residues: CASSNRPLGTDTQYF.

This sequence joins TRBV19 and TRBJ2-2; D gene unclear. Deletions cut 3 bases from V and 0 bases from J, with 8 bases between. Germline V gene data show CDR1 as LNHDA and CDR2 as SQIVND (reference sequence). The CDR3 is 15 amino acids. The CDR3 loop is CASSIVTSNTGELFF. Written as DNA, the CDR3 is TGTGCCAGTAGTATTGTGACTTCGAACACCGGGGAGCTGTTTTTT.

This clone was recorded once. The V call is TRBV9, the J call TRBJ2-7; 9 bases match TRBD1. The trim removed 4 bases at V and 2 bases at J, leaving 7 bases unmatched. The length of the CDR3 is 15 residues. Per germline, CDR1 SGDLS and CDR2 YYNGEE. CDR3 sequence reads: CASSTTGTGPYEQYF. The CDR3 DNA sequence: TGTGCCAGCAGCACAACCGGGACAGGGCCCTACGAGCAGTACTTC.

On this clone: A read error may produce the germline difference seen at one junction end. This chain connects TRBV7-7 to TRBJ2-3; 13 bases align to TRBD2. Germline lookup yields CDR1 SSHAT and CDR2 FNYEAQ (reference sequence). The CDR3 loop spans 17 amino acids. The CDR3 DNA reads TGTGCTAGCAGCTTACGGACTAGCGGGAGAAGCACAGATACGCAGTATTTT. It translates to CASSLRTSGRSTDTQYF.

The chain joins TRBV28 to TRBJ2-1; 11 bases line up with TRBD2. From germline, CDR1 is MDHEN and CDR2 SYDVKM. The CDR3 spans 15 residues. V lost 6 bases to trimming and J lost 3 bases; unmatched junction nucleotides: 4. As DNA, the CDR3 is TGTGCCAGCAGCGAACTAGCGGGGGTCTACAATGAGCAGTTCTTC. This sequence encodes CASSELAGVYNEQFF. The full variable domain, with the rest looked up from reference TRBV28 and TRBJ2-1, is DVKVTQSSRYLVKRTGEKVFLECVQDMDHENMFWYRQDPGLGLRLIYFSYDVKMKEKGDIPEGYSVSREKKERFSLILESASTNQTSMYLCASSELAGVYNEQFFGPGTRLTVL.

The chain is built from TRBV27 and TRBJ1-2; 8 bases are shared with TRBD1. CDR1 is MNHEY and CDR2 is SMNVEV in the germline V gene (reference sequence). The length of the CDR3 is 14 residues. Trimming at V came to 8 bases and at J to 3 bases, leaving 8 bases not matched to a gene. CDR3 loop: CASYGQGPYYGYTF. The CDR3 bases are TGTGCCAGCTACGGACAGGGTCCATACTATGGCTACACCTTC.

The chain combines TRBV11-3 with TRBJ2-3, with a weak D call TRBD2 (6 bases). V was shortened by 5 bases and J by 2 bases, with 11 bases between the two germline ends. The CDR3 covers 14 residues. CDR1 is SGHNT, CDR2 YENEEA, per germline. CDR3 amino acids: CASSPGGVTDTQYF. In nucleotides, the CDR3 is TGTGCCAGCAGCCCGGGCGGGGTCACAGATACGCAGTATTTT.

The rearrangement links TRBV5-8 to TRBJ2-2; 13 bases align to TRBD2. V shed 3 bases, J shed 4 bases, and the junction held 15 bases outside the gene matches. The germline V gene encodes CDR1 SGHTS and CDR2 YDEGEE. The CDR3 contains 20 residues. The CDR3 DNA follows: TGTGCCAGCAGCTGGGAGCCGGGACTAGCGGGAAATCCATTCACCGGGGAGCTGTTTTTT. Protein: CASSWEPGLAGNPFTGELFF.

The rearrangement joins TRBV4-1 to TRBJ1-2; tentatively, D is TRBD1 (6 bases). Germline V gene data show CDR1 as MGHRA and CDR2 as YSYEKL. The CDR3 runs to 15 residues. The V gene lost 6 bases and the J gene lost 3 bases, with 17 bases spanning the gap. In nucleotides, the CDR3 is TGCGCCAGCAGACAACAGGGCCTCTTATACTATGGCTACACCTTC. Amino acid sequence: CASRQQGLLYYGYTF.

The rearrangement links TRBV9 to TRBJ1-3, with TRBD1 matching 8 bases. The CDR3 totals 15 residues. Trimming cost V 1 base and J 0 bases; bases outside gene matches: 0. Germline V gene sequence: CDR1 SGDLS, CDR2 YYNGEE. CDR3 DNA sequence: TGTGCCAGCAGCGTAACAGGGGGCTCTGGAAACACCATATATTTT. It yields the protein CASSVTGGSGNTIYF.

The genes are TRBV28 and TRBJ1-1, with D maybe TRBD1 (6 bases). V was trimmed by 3 bases and J by 0 bases, leaving 8 bases between them. Germline V CDR1 and CDR2: MDHEN, SYDVKM. The CDR3 totals 14 residues. CDR3 coding DNA: TGTGCCAGCAGTTTCGGGGGGCTGAACACTGAAGCTTTCTTT. As protein: CASSFGGLNTEAFF.

The J gene is TRBJ2-1, the V gene TRBV4-1; D might be TRBD2 (5 bases). The CDR3 length is 15 residues. Trimming took 4 bases from V and 3 from J, leaving 13 bases between them. Germline V lookup: CDR1 MGHRA, CDR2 YSYEKL. CDR3 nucleotide sequence: TGCGCCAGCAGCCGAACATTCCGGGACTACAATGAGCAGTTCTTC. Amino acids: CASSRTFRDYNEQFF.

This chain connects TRBV30 to TRBJ2-3; a weak D match, TRBD1 (5 bases). The V and J ends lost 6 bases and 5 bases respectively, with 18 bases between them. CDR1 is GTSNPN, CDR2 SVGIG, per germline (reference sequence). This CDR3 has 14 residues. CDR3 nucleotides: TGTGCCTGCACCAACCAGGGATGGGGAGATACGCAGTATTTT. Amino acid sequence: CACTNQGWGDTQYF.

J is TRBJ2-1 and V is TRBV7-9, with D possibly matching TRBD2 (5 bases). Germline V gene lookup returns CDR1 SEHNR and CDR2 FQNEAQ (reference sequence). This CDR3 has 15 residues. Trimming took off 4 bases at V and 5 bases at J, with 15 bases between the two ends. The CDR3 loop is CASSSGPTTHNEQFF. CDR3 in DNA: TGTGCCAGCAGCTCCGGACCGACTACCCACAATGAGCAGTTCTTC.

As regards this clone: Other DNA sequences in this sample translate to the same CDR3. V is TRBV19 and J is TRBJ2-2; no clear D. Germline V gene lookup returns CDR1 LNHDA and CDR2 SQIVND (reference sequence). The CDR3 is 14 amino acids. V lost 1 base, J lost 1 base, and 4 bases lay in between. The CDR3 sequence is CASSIVVNTGELFF. For the CDR3, the DNA is TGTGCCAGTAGTATAGTGGTGAACACCGGGGAGCTGTTTTTT. The full variable domain, in which reference TRBV19 and TRBJ2-2 provide the parts outside the CDR3, is DGGITQSPKYLFRKEGQNVTLSCEQNLNHDAMYWYRQDPGQGLRLIYYSQIVNDFQKGDIAEGYSVSREKKESFPLTVTSAQKNPTAFYLCASSIVVNTGELFFGEGSRLTVL.

The V gene is TRBV7-2, the J gene TRBJ2-1, with TRBD2 as a possible D gene (6 bases). Trimming removed 2 bases at V and 7 bases at J, with 15 bases between. Looked up from germline, CDR1 is SGHTA and CDR2 is FQGNSA. The CDR3 is made up of 15 amino acids. The CDR3 sequence is CASSLSLASDNEQFF. CDR3 sequence (DNA): TGTGCCAGCAGCTTAAGTCTGGCTAGCGATAATGAGCAGTTCTTC.

V and J are TRBV6-5 and TRBJ2-7, with 13 bases identical to TRBD2. This CDR3 is 15 amino acids long. Per the germline V gene, CDR1 is MNHEY and CDR2 is SVGAGI. Trimming took 5 bases from V and 4 from J; bases not matched to a gene: 5. CDR3 nucleotide sequence: TGTGCCAGCAGTCTTGGACTAGCGGGAGTATACGAGCAGTACTTC. It is translated as CASSLGLAGVYEQYF.

The chain joins TRBV19 to TRBJ1-5; D gene ambiguous. The CDR3 contains 14 residues. Deletions cut 6 bases from V and 2 bases from J, with 11 bases between. CDR1 LNHDA and CDR2 SQIVND come from the germline V gene (reference sequence). The CDR3 region is CASSSHDGNQPQHF. Written as DNA, the CDR3 is TGTGCCAGTAGCTCGCACGATGGCAATCAGCCCCAGCATTTT. Full variable domain (outside the CDR3, taken from reference TRBV19 and TRBJ1-5): DGGITQSPKYLFRKEGQNVTLSCEQNLNHDAMYWYRQDPGQGLRLIYYSQIVNDFQKGDIAEGYSVSREKKESFPLTVTSAQKNPTAFYLCASSSHDGNQPQHFGDGTRLSIL.

This clone has just one count. The chain couples TRBV25-1 to TRBJ2-5; 9 positions agree with TRBD2. V was clipped by 6 bases and J by 6 bases; unmatched bases: 14. Germline V gene data show CDR1 as MGHDK and CDR2 as SYGVNS. This CDR3 spans 16 amino acids. CDR3 residues: CASRTSGAPSGQTQYF. The CDR3 DNA reads as TGTGCCAGCAGGACTAGCGGAGCTCCCAGCGGTCAGACCCAGTACTTC.